This TCR beta chain came from a study of shared clonotypes between healthy human individuals (dated by TCRdb to 2019 to 2021). Broadly, across the study: The cohort comprised a couple of women and three men aged 18 to 49 years. Per donor, three plates each were used for CD4 naive and CD4 memory, two for CD8 naive, and one for CD8 memory. The study deeply sequenced blood TCR repertoires of about 5 healthy adults to estimate repertoire size and the extent of clonotype sharing between individuals. Different laboratories and diverse techniques were used to prepare libraries and sequence TCR repertoires, to increase sequencing depth and limit assay-specific biases. Each donor's leukapheresis produced roughly between roughly 0.85 and 9.5 billion PBMCs.

Healthy HIV-negative adults with no recently reported acute infections or vaccinations were included as donors. Only Caucasian adults living in Nashville, Tennessee, USA were represented among the donors. CD4+ T cells were enriched by magnetic negative selection, after which naive cells were positively selected on CD45RA and the negative fraction was taken as the memory subset. Blood was collected by leukapheresis, and PBMCs were isolated by Ficoll-Histopaque density gradient centrifugation and then cryopreserved in liquid nitrogen vapor phase. Analytical flow cytometry was used to check the purity and quantity of every magnetically sorted T cell population. From each sorted fraction, genomic DNA was isolated and quantified by UV absorbance on a Nanodrop 2000c. Results and caveats for the whole study, not just this receptor: Larger estimated clonotype richness was generally found for naive subsets than for memory subsets. Sharing across several donors was observed for approximately 5% of naive CD4, around 3.5% of naive CD8, roughly 2.3% of memory CD4, and around 0.4% of memory CD8 clonotypes. Because the study included a small number of donors, the genetic and exposure-history diversity represented was limited. Only blood was sampled, and tissue TCR repertoires likely differ from those in blood. Compared with non-shared clonotypes, the clonotypes found in all four sorted-subset donors had higher generation probabilities. Incomplete sequencing was indicated by rarefaction of sorted-subset datasets, despite the large sequencing depth. Pairwise subsampling indicated that sequencing depth was expected to affect the degree of clonotype sharing among donors.

Using the deep immunoSEQ assay, TCR CDR3 regions were amplified from genomic DNA by multiplex PCR. Extracted genomic DNA from each cell subset was distributed evenly across all wells of several immunoSEQ 96-well plates, and each plate was treated as a replicate. For sorted subsets, approximately 200 ng of genomic DNA, equivalent to roughly 30,000 T cell genomes, went into each replicate PCR. The purified libraries were quantified using a Qubit 3.0 fluorometer, sized with a Bioanalyzer 2100, and then quantified again using the KAPA Library Quantification kit. Every immunoSEQ 96-well plate was sequenced on a separate single-read 150-cycle Illumina NextSeq 550 flow cell. The authors processed their data as follows. The immunoSEQ output contained only junctional sequences without quality scores, so filtering could not match that applied to full-length reads. Sequences were annotated with PyIR, a Python wrapper for IgBLAST v1.9, using IMGT germline references to assign V/J genes and CDR3. Reads were removed for weak V/J assignments (E-value above 1e-6), missing CDR3, stop codons, out-of-frame junctions, or ambiguous translated residues. A V3J clonotype was defined by an identical inferred V gene, J gene, and CDR3 amino acid sequence. The percentage overlap between two repertoires was calculated by dividing the number of shared unique clonotypes by the size of the smaller repertoire. Repertoire richness was assessed with RTK rarefaction, the Chao1 estimator, and Recon v2.1 estimates of unobserved clonotypes. Generation probabilities for all TCRbeta clonotypes obtained by the gDNA method from several donors were computed using OLGA. Sourced from immuneACCESS, this table was stored by TCRdb with only in-frame sequences that have V and J called. A share of the clones is absent; for the studies checked, an unresolved V gene accounts for under half, and the remainder has no known explanation. The DNA was the basis for D and trimming; V, J and clone size are from that table. The sample data list about 1.1 million clones, and more than 75% of these were observed just once. Clones ranked in the top ten supply roughly 0.55% of the sample.

The germline V gene encodes CDR1 SGHRS and CDR2 YFSETQ. Trimming removed 1 base from V and 6 bases from J; the gene matches leave 3 bases unexplained. The CDR3 runs 14 residues from the cysteine to the phenylalanine. Solely the CDR3 DNA is kept, with 42 bases framed from the first base. About this clone: Its antigen remains unidentified. Per-base quality was not reported, and no clone a single base away is much larger than it.

This sequence was found in a man younger than 35 in good health. Some clones in this sample may be carry-over from other donors' samples. Sequencing input: memory CD4+ T cells from PBMCs. The cell subset or site label on this specimen signifies: CD45RA-negative fraction. The V and J segments used are TRBV5-1 and TRBJ2-4; TRBD1 fits 8 bases in the junction. CDR3 protein: CASSLQGAGNIQYF. The sequenced DNA is TGCGCCAGCAGCTTGCAGGGGGCGGGAAACATTCAGTACTTC.